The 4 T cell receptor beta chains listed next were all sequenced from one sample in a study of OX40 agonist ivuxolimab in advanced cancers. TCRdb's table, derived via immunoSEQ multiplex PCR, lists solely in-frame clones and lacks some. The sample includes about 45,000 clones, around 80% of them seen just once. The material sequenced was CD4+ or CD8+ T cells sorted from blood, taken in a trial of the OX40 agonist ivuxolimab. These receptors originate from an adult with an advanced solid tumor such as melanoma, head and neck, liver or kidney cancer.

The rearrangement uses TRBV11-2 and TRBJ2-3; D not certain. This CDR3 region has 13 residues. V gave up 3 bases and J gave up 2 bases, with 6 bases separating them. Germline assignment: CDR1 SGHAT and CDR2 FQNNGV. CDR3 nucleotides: TGTGCCAGCAGCTTTTCCTCCACAGATACGCAGTATTTT. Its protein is CASSFSSTDTQYF.

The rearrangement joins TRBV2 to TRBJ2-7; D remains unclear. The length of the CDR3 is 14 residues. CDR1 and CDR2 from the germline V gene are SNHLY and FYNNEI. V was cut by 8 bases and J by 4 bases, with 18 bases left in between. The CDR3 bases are TGTGCCAGCTCCTCCAACGGCGGTCTTTACGAGCAGTACTTC. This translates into CASSSNGGLYEQYF. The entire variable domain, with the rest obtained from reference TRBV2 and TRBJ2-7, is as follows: EPEVTQTPSHQVTQMGQEVILRCVPISNHLYFYWYRQILGQKVEFLVSFYNNEISEKSEIFDDQFSVERPDGSNFTLKIRSTKLEDSAMYFCASSSNGGLYEQYFGPGTRLTVT.

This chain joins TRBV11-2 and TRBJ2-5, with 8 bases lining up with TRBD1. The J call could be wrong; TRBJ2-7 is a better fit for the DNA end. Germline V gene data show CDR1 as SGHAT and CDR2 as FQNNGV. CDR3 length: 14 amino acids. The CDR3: CASSDDRGSYEQYF. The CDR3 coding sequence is TGTGCCAGCAGCGACGACAGGGGATCCTACGAGCAGTACTTC.

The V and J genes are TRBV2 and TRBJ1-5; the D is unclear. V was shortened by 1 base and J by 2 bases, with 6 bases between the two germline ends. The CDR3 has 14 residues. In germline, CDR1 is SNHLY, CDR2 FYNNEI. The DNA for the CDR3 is TGTGCCAGCAGTGAAGGCGGGGGCAATCAGCCCCAGCATTTT. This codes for CASSEGGGNQPQHF.